The clone carrying this TCR beta chain occurred many times. The germline V and J ends were trimmed by 6 bases and 7 bases, with 9 bases remaining between them. CDR1 is MNHNS, CDR2 SASEGT, per germline. There are 11 residues in the CDR3. Time point indicated: newly diagnosed GD, antithyroid drugs for less than 3 months. PBMC RNA served as the TCR library source. From each patient, roughly 10 milliliters of peripheral blood was drawn and collected into an EDTA anticoagulant tube. The entry originates in a study of regulatory T cells in long-lasting Graves disease. The authors built TCR beta libraries using iRepertoire HTBI primers and Arm-PCR of CDR3 regions. TCRdb independently ran MiXCR on the multiplex PCR reads; one entry per CDR3 protein. The repertoire holds about 400,000 distinct CDR3 sequences, with roughly 15% as singletons.

The gene calls are TRBV6-1 and TRBJ1-2; D remains unclear. This TCR was sampled from a female donor with Graves disease. The sequenced sample was peripheral blood mononuclear cells (PBMCs), obtained at new diagnosis, from a patient treated with antithyroid drugs. This chain's CDR3 is CASRFMGGYTF. The CDR3 DNA follows: TGTGCCAGCAGGTTCATGGGTGGCTACACCTTC.